This T cell receptor beta chain was captured by sequencing in a study of spatial heterogeneity in lung cancer. Stated time point: sample taken at primary tumor resection. The authors sequenced whole RNA from tumor, nontumor lung or frozen PBMC without sorting. Untreated early-stage non-small cell lung cancer patients, approximately 76 in total, were the donors. The J segment lost 12 bases and the V segment lost 5 bases, leaving 13 bases of the junction unmatched. This CDR3 spans 17 amino acids. Germline V gene sequence: CDR1 SGHTA, CDR2 FQGTGA. In the library, each TCR cDNA molecule bore its own unique molecular identifier. TCRdb reanalysed the 5' RACE reads using MiXCR and keeps one entry per CDR3 protein. This sample carries some 37,000 distinct CDR3 sequences, less than 5.5% of them seen once, and the ten largest clones take 25% to 30%. This clonotype came up many times.

The sequence was obtained from a female donor with early-stage non-small cell lung cancer. Source: PBMCs, taken at surgery. This chain connects TRBV7-3 to TRBJ2-2; TRBD2 agrees at 15 bases. CDR3 region: CASSPPGLAGGDGQLFF. The CDR3 nucleotides are TGTGCCAGCAGCCCGCCGGGACTAGCGGGGGGAGATGGTCAGCTGTTTTTT.